Reported below is one T cell receptor beta chain. The antigen remains undetermined. The protocol was immunoSEQ multiplex PCR, while the TCRdb copy is restricted to in-frame clones and leaves out a portion. The data show some 94,000 clones, under 95% seen once. The sample belongs to a study of OX40 agonist ivuxolimab in advanced cancers. Study-level background: Subjects had a mean age of 60 years, with a range of roughly 20 to 79; more than 70% were male. General study findings and limits: Clonal expansion in partial responders at 0.1-3.0 mg/kg ranked among the lowest. Also showing low normalized T-cell clonal expansion were some of the nonresponders.

Germline V gene data show CDR1 as SNHLY and CDR2 as FYNNEI. Deletions cut 4 bases from V and 1 base from J, with 14 bases between. CDR3 length: 16 amino acids. This clonotype was obtained from an adult with an advanced solid tumor such as melanoma, head and neck, liver or kidney cancer. The chain has TRBV2 and TRBJ1-5, with D tentatively TRBD1 (5 bases). The specimen comprised CD4+ or CD8+ T cells sorted from blood, sampled in a trial of the OX40 agonist ivuxolimab. In nucleotides, the CDR3 is TGTGCCAGCAGTGCCGCAGGGAAGAGAAGCAATCAGCCCCAGCATTTT. Translated: CASSAAGKRSNQPQHF.